The rows below give T cell receptor beta chains drawn from one sample of a study of cytomegalovirus exposure and HLA in healthy donors. Sequencing was performed with immunoSEQ multiplex PCR; in TCRdb, only in-frame clones are kept and a portion is missing. The sample has approximately 300,000 clones; roughly 90% are singletons. The sequenced material came from PBMCs. The receptors here all came from a woman aged 18 to 35 in good health and CMV-seronegative. CDR3s include the opening cysteine and the closing phenylalanine or tryptophan. The order of the fields is CDR3 DNA, CDR3 protein, D gene, V gene, J gene, clone size. D genes are given only for firm matches. Some rows mark clone size as missing; the rest say once, few, many or name a class of expanded clone.

DNA: TGTGCCAGCAGCTTAGGAGGAGGGCCTCGGGAGACCCAGTACTTC
CDR3: CASSLGGGPRETQYF
D: NA
V: TRBV7-8
J: TRBJ2-5
size: NA

DNA: TGTGCCAGCAGCAACCGACAGGTCGGAAGGAACATTCAGTACTTC
CDR3: CASSNRQVGRNIQYF
D: NA
V: TRBV5-6
J: TRBJ2-4
size: once

DNA: TGTGCCAGCAGCCAAGGGGGGGAACTAGCGGGAGGCGGCACAGATACGCAGTATTTT
CDR3: CASSQGGELAGGGTDTQYF
D: TRBD2
V: TRBV4-2
J: TRBJ2-3
size: once

DNA: TGTGCCAGCAGCTCGACTAGGCCGAACACCGGGGAGCTGTTTTTT
CDR3: CASSSTRPNTGELFF
D: NA
V: TRBV7-9
J: TRBJ2-2
size: NA

DNA: TGTGCCAGCAGTGAGGTGGAGGGGACTAGCGGTCTCGTAGCGGACAATGAGCAGTTCTTC
CDR3: CASSEVEGTSGLVADNEQFF
D: TRBD2
V: TRBV2
J: TRBJ2-1
size: NA

DNA: TGTGCCAGCAGCTTAGATGCGGGGCCTCACAATGAGCAGTTCTTC
CDR3: CASSLDAGPHNEQFF
D: NA
V: TRBV7-2
J: TRBJ2-1
size: NA

DNA: TGTGCCAGTAAAGACACGGGACAGGGGTTGGACGAGCAGTACTTC
CDR3: CASKDTGQGLDEQYF
D: TRBD1
V: TRBV19
J: TRBJ2-7
size: NA

DNA: TGTGCCATCAGGGCGGGAGAGGACACCGGGGAGCTGTTTTTT
CDR3: CAIRAGEDTGELFF
D: TRBD2
V: TRBV10-3
J: TRBJ2-2
size: few

DNA: TGTGCCAGCAGCTTACCCGGTGCGGGCTACGAGCAGTACTTC
CDR3: CASSLPGAGYEQYF
D: NA
V: TRBV7-9
J: TRBJ2-7
size: NA

DNA: TGCGCCAGCAGCCACGACTCCATTAGCCCCGGCTACACCTTC
CDR3: CASSHDSISPGYTF
D: NA
V: TRBV4-3
J: TRBJ1-2
size: NA

DNA: TGTGCCAGCAGCCTCACTAGCGGGGGGATCGATGAGCAGTTCTTC
CDR3: CASSLTSGGIDEQFF
D: TRBD2
V: TRBV6-5
J: TRBJ2-1
size: NA

DNA: TGTGCCAGCATTCCGGGACTAGCGGGATTCGGTGACGAGCAGTACTTC
CDR3: CASIPGLAGFGDEQYF
D: TRBD2
V: TRBV2
J: TRBJ2-7
size: once

DNA: TGTGCCAGTAGTTGGGGCACAGGGGCCGGGGAGACCCAGTACTTC
CDR3: CASSWGTGAGETQYF
D: TRBD1
V: TRBV19
J: TRBJ2-5
size: NA

DNA: TGTGCCAGCAGCTTACGCGGGCACCAGGATGAAAAACTGTTTTTT
CDR3: CASSLRGHQDEKLFF
D: NA
V: TRBV7-2
J: TRBJ1-4
size: once

DNA: TGTGCCAGCAGCGTAGTGGCGGGAGGGTCGACTGAGCAGTTCTTC
CDR3: CASSVVAGGSTEQFF
D: TRBD2
V: TRBV9
J: TRBJ2-1
size: NA

DNA: TGTGCCAGCAGCTCCGGACTAGGTCTACGGTTC
CDR3: CASSSGLGLRF
D: TRBD2
V: TRBV5-4
J: TRBJ2-7
size: NA